The present T cell receptor (beta chain) was sequenced within a study of blood T cell repertoires in COVID-19. About the study: Sites in the United States, Italy and Spain provided acute and convalescent COVID-19 samples. PBMCs, B-cell-depleted T cells, or T cells were the source of the cDNA or gDNA that made up the material.

Method: immunoSEQ multiplex PCR; TCRdb's copy keeps in-frame clones and lacks some. The sample includes more than 95,000 clones, around 76% of them seen just once. V shed 3 bases, J shed 1 base, and the junction held 6 bases outside the gene matches. The length of the CDR3 is 17 residues. Germline lookup yields CDR1 KGHSH and CDR2 LQKENI. This chain links TRBV18 with TRBJ2-7, with 13 positions matching TRBD2. This receptor was identified in a man at least 80 years old with COVID-19, enrolled during active disease. The sample consisted of peripheral blood. DNA for the CDR3: TGTGCCAGCTCACCGACTAGCGGGAGGACGACATCCTACGAGCAGTACTTC. It translates to CASSPTSGRTTSYEQYF. The entire variable domain, with the rest obtained from reference TRBV18 and TRBJ2-7, is as follows: NAGVMQNPRHLVRRRGQEARLRCSPMKGHSHVYWYRQLPEEGLKFMVYLQKENIIDESGMPKERFSAEFPKEGPSILRIQQVVRGDSAAYFCASSPTSGRTTSYEQYFGPGTRLTVT.